This TCR beta chain comes out of a study of T cell clones after liver transplantation. On the study more broadly: Pre-transplant mixed lymphocyte reactions yielded third-party-reactive TCRbeta sequences as comparators for graft-donor-reactive sequences. Apart from a few HCV-positive recipients, transplants were for non-autoimmune, non-viral reasons. Overall study findings and caveats: Circulating graft-donor-reactive CD4 TCRbeta sequences fell significantly post-transplant in 5 of 8 subjects.

The protocol was immunoSEQ multiplex PCR, while the TCRdb copy is restricted to in-frame clones and leaves out a portion. The table includes 60,000 or so clones, around 70% detected once. In regard to this clone: Its target is not known.

The CDR3 is 16 residues long. Trimming took 6 bases from V and 5 from J; bases not matched to a gene: 11. Germline V gives CDR1 SNHLY, CDR2 FYNNEI. This specimen was CD4+ T cells from blood, taken at the 22-month timepoint. The source of this sequence is a human patient who received a liver transplant. Among the T cells, some may be from the graft donor. The chain is built from TRBV2 and TRBJ2-7; 12 bases align to TRBD1. CDR3 in amino acids: CASRTPGTGGVHEQYF. DNA of the CDR3: TGTGCCAGCAGAACTCCCGGGACAGGGGGCGTCCACGAGCAGTACTTC.